Presented here are 27 T cell receptor beta chains from one specimen sequenced in a study of cytomegalovirus exposure and HLA in healthy donors (dated by TCRdb to the late 2010s). The library was produced with the immunoSEQ multiplex PCR assay. For the multiplex PCR, a mixture combining 60 forward primers for TCR Vbeta segments and 13 reverse primers for TCR Jbeta segments was used. As stored in TCRdb, this immuneACCESS dataset retains in-frame rearrangements with V and J assigned. A fraction of the clones does not appear; measured against another copy, unresolved V genes explain less than half of the discrepancy, and the remainder lacks a known reason. Recorded for this sample are fewer than 100,000 clones; roughly 80% of them occurred a single time. The ten largest clones capture roughly 7% of the sample. Material: PBMCs. The receptors come from a man aged 35 to 55 in good health and CMV-seropositive.

On this clone itself: Within the sample, other DNA sequences also encode this same CDR3. The gene calls are TRBV4-3 and TRBJ1-5; maybe TRBD1 (6 bases). CDR3 size: 15 residues. Germline V CDR1 and CDR2: LGHNA, YSLEER. Trimming pared 1 base from V and 6 bases from J, leaving 13 bases between. The CDR3 DNA reads as TGCGCCAGCAGCCAAGGACTACAGGGTAGTCAGCCCCAGCATTTT. It yields the protein CASSQGLQGSQPQHF.

The gene calls are TRBV6-1 and TRBJ1-1; 7 nucleotides align to TRBD1. The CDR3 covers 15 residues. Germline V lookup: CDR1 MNHNS, CDR2 SASEGT. V shed 2 bases and J 2 bases; nucleotides not matched to a gene: 5. The CDR3 region has the DNA TGTGCCAGCAGTGAACTGGGACAGCAAAACACTGAAGCTTTCTTT. This translates into CASSELGQQNTEAFF.

The chain links TRBV29-1 to TRBJ1-1; D unclear. Germline loops: CDR1 SQVTM, CDR2 ANQGSEA. The V gene lost 4 bases and the J gene lost 3 bases, with 3 bases spanning the gap. CDR3 length: 10 amino acids. The chain's CDR3 is CSVVDTEAFF. CDR3 DNA: TGCAGCGTTGTCGACACTGAAGCTTTCTTT.

V usage is TRBV4-3 and J usage is TRBJ2-1; 12 positions agree with TRBD2. The CDR3 has 18 amino acids. The germline CDR1 and CDR2 sequences are LGHNA and YSLEER. V lost 1 base to trimming and J lost 3 bases; unmatched junction nucleotides: 7. The CDR3 here is CASSQALAGGPGYNEQFF. In DNA form, the CDR3 reads TGCGCCAGCAGCCAAGCGCTAGCGGGAGGGCCTGGCTACAATGAGCAGTTCTTC.

The chain links TRBV20-1 to TRBJ2-7, with D unresolved. The CDR3 totals 11 residues. V gave up 4 bases and J gave up 4 bases, with 8 bases separating them. Germline values: CDR1 DFQATT, CDR2 SNEGSKA (reference sequence). CDR3 bases: TGCAGTGCTACACTCGCTTACGAGCAGTACTTC. It encodes CSATLAYEQYF.

This clone occurred a few times. The chain is built from TRBV5-1 and TRBJ2-6, with 7 positions matching TRBD2. This CDR3 has 16 amino acids. Germline CDR1 and CDR2: SGHRS and YFSETQ. V was pared by 4 bases and J by 4 bases, with 8 bases of the junction left unmatched. The CDR3 DNA sequence: TGCGCCAGCAGCCGCACCGCGGGGGTCGGGGCCAACGTCCTGACTTTC. Its translation: CASSRTAGVGANVLTF.

This chain links TRBV10-2 with TRBJ2-5, with 15 bases matching TRBD2. The germline gives CDR1 WSHSY, CDR2 SAAADI. This CDR3 is 14 amino acids long. The trim removed 8 bases at V and 7 bases at J, leaving 5 bases unmatched. The CDR3 sequence: CASGLAGGQGTQYF. The DNA for the CDR3 is TGCGCCAGCGGACTAGCGGGGGGGCAGGGGACCCAGTACTTC.

The chain is built from TRBV21-1 and TRBJ1-5; the table gives TRBD1 as D, unverified against the DNA. TRBV21-1 is given as a pseudogene. This CDR3 has 19 residues. In DNA form, the CDR3 reads TGTGCCAGCAGCAAACTAGACAGGGTAGGAAGACGACGCAATCAGCCCCAGCATTTT. Translated, it gives CASSKLDRVGRRRNQPQHF.

A few counts support this clone. The rearrangement joins TRBV27 to TRBJ1-1, with TRBD1 identical over 7 bases. V shed 5 bases and J 1 base; nucleotides not matched to a gene: 4. Per germline, CDR1 MNHEY and CDR2 SMNVEV (reference sequence). This CDR3 contains 14 residues. CDR3 coding DNA: TGTGCCAGCAGTCTGGGACAGAGGAACACTGAAGCTTTCTTT. It is translated as CASSLGQRNTEAFF.

V and J are TRBV28 and TRBJ2-7, with 12 bases lining up with TRBD2. Germline lookup yields CDR1 MDHEN and CDR2 SYDVKM. V was clipped by 5 bases and J by 4 bases; unmatched bases: 18. There are 19 residues in the CDR3. The CDR3 reads CASSAETSGRPRLSYEQYF. The CDR3, as DNA: TGTGCCAGCAGTGCCGAGACTAGCGGGAGACCCCGGCTCTCTTACGAGCAGTACTTC.

The chain recombines TRBV28 with TRBJ2-2; D possibly corresponds to TRBD1 (6 bases). This CDR3 has 15 amino acids. CDR1 and CDR2 (germline): MDHEN, SYDVKM. V shed 3 bases and J shed 4 bases, with 12 bases lying between them. In DNA form, the CDR3 reads TGTGCCAGCAGTTTTAGTACAGGGCCCACCGGGGAGCTGTTTTTT. It codes for CASSFSTGPTGELFF.

The genes are TRBV5-1 and TRBJ2-2, with D possibly matching TRBD2 (7 bases). Per germline, CDR1 SGHRS and CDR2 YFSETQ. V lost 6 bases and J lost 3, with 15 bases in between. This CDR3 is built from 15 residues. CDR3 amino acids: CASTQGSGDTGELFF. CDR3 nucleotide sequence: TGCGCCAGCACCCAGGGGAGCGGGGACACCGGGGAGCTGTTTTTT. Filled out from reference TRBV5-1 and TRBJ2-2, the complete variable domain reads KAGVTQTPRYLIKTRGQQVTLSCSPISGHRSVSWYQQTPGQGLQFLFEYFSETQRNKGNFPGRFSGRQFSNSRSEMNVSTLELGDSALYLCASTQGSGDTGELFFGEGSRLTVL.

The chain couples TRBV12-5 to TRBJ2-7, with 9 bases aligning to TRBD1. Per the germline V gene, CDR1 is LGHNT and CDR2 is FRNRAP. J gave up 2 bases and V 5 bases, and 4 bases lay outside the gene matches. The CDR3 runs to 14 residues. The chain's CDR3 is CASGLDRGAYEQYF. DNA of the CDR3: TGTGCTAGTGGTCTGGACAGGGGTGCCTACGAGCAGTACTTC.

The chain recombines TRBV7-2 with TRBJ2-1; D is ambiguous. Trimming cost V 7 bases and J 3 bases, with 10 bases left between them. Per germline, CDR1 SGHTA and CDR2 FQGNSA. This CDR3 is 13 amino acids long. The CDR3: CASMGSNYNEQFF. The CDR3 coding sequence is TGTGCCAGCATGGGCAGTAACTACAATGAGCAGTTCTTC.

Details on this clone: The germline gene is not matched at one end of the junction; a read error may be the cause. Here the CDR3 DNA reads TGCAGTGTTAGACTTCCTTATGGCTACACCTTC. Its translation: CSVRLPYGYTF. This sequence joins TRBV20-1 and TRBJ1-2; D gene ambiguous. CDR1 is DFQATT, CDR2 SNEGSKA, per germline (reference sequence). The CDR3 has 11 residues.

This clone was counted a single time. The chain couples TRBV5-4 to TRBJ1-2; 9 nucleotides match TRBD1. V lost 3 bases and J lost 0; bases outside the gene matches: 6. Looked up from germline, CDR1 is SGHNT and CDR2 is YYREEE (reference sequence). This CDR3 has 16 amino acids. CDR3 amino acids: CASSSRGTGSNYGYTF. The CDR3 nucleotides read TGTGCCAGCAGCTCCCGGGGGACAGGGTCTAACTATGGCTACACCTTC.

The chain is built from TRBV5-4 and TRBJ2-3, with 10 bases fitting TRBD1. V was clipped by 4 bases and J by 4 bases; unmatched bases: 3. This CDR3 contains 14 residues. The germline V gene has CDR1 SGHNT and CDR2 YYREEE (reference sequence). The CDR3 DNA sequence: TGTGCCAGCAGCCTCGGACAGGGGGCAGATACGCAGTATTTT. Protein: CASSLGQGADTQYF.

The chain couples TRBV9 to TRBJ2-1; D is possibly TRBD2 (6 bases). CDR1 is SGDLS, CDR2 YYNGEE, per germline. V was pared by 0 bases and J by 0 bases, with 10 bases between. This CDR3 spans 16 amino acids. The CDR3 DNA sequence: TGTGCCAGCAGCGTAGGAGGCGGGGCCTCCTACAATGAGCAGTTCTTC. Residues: CASSVGGGASYNEQFF.

A single count supports this clone. The chain joins TRBV9 to TRBJ2-7; 7 bases line up with TRBD1. TRBJ2-5 explains the end of the DNA better; the J call may be wrong. This CDR3 is built from 16 residues. CDR1 SGDLS and CDR2 YYNGEE come from the germline V gene. CDR3 sequence: CASSVVGQTFQETQYF. The CDR3, as DNA: TGTGCCAGCAGCGTAGTGGGACAGACTTTCCAAGAGACCCAGTACTTC.

V is TRBV5-1 and J is TRBJ2-1; D is possibly TRBD1 (5 bases). V shed 5 bases and J shed 9 bases, with 24 bases lying between them. Germline V CDR1 and CDR2: SGHRS, YFSETQ. The CDR3 length is 16 residues. Here the CDR3 reads CASSRTTGPQSFEQFF. CDR3 bases: TGCGCCAGCAGTCGAACCACAGGTCCCCAGTCTTTTGAGCAGTTCTTC.

This clone was seen more than once but under ten times. The chain recombines TRBV2 with TRBJ1-2, with D tentatively TRBD1 (5 bases). The CDR3 length is 18 residues. Per germline, CDR1 SNHLY and CDR2 FYNNEI. The V end was cut by 3 bases, the J end by 0 bases, with 20 bases between. CDR3 coding DNA: TGTGCCAGCAGTGAGGCGGGACCAGCCGAAACAGCTAACTATGGCTACACCTTC. It encodes CASSEAGPAETANYGYTF.

The chain recombines TRBV6-5 with TRBJ2-1; TRBD2 agrees at 8 bases. Germline CDR1 reads MNHEY; CDR2 reads SVGAGI. The CDR3 is made up of 13 amino acids. J lost 9 bases, V lost 2 bases, and 3 bases had no gene match. CDR3 residues: CASSYGTRGEQFF. The CDR3 region has the DNA TGTGCCAGCAGTTACGGGACTAGGGGTGAGCAGTTCTTC.

This chain joins TRBV5-6 and TRBJ1-2; D remains unclear. The germline CDR1 and CDR2 sequences are SGHDT and YYEEEE. This CDR3 spans 14 amino acids. V lost 1 base and J lost 4, with 11 bases in between. The CDR3 bases are TGTGCCAGCAGCTTGCCAGGAGGGAGCTATGGCTACACCTTC. Protein sequence: CASSLPGGSYGYTF.

The chain is built from TRBV7-2 and TRBJ1-4; a weak D match, TRBD1 (5 bases). Germline V gene lookup returns CDR1 SGHTA and CDR2 FQGNSA. V dropped 1 base and J dropped 4 bases, with 7 bases sitting between them. The CDR3 is 14 amino acids. The CDR3 loop reads CASSLGRVNEKLFF. In DNA, the CDR3 is TGTGCCAGCAGCTTAGGCAGGGTTAATGAAAAACTGTTTTTT.

The CDR3 DNA reads as TGTGCCAGCAGCTTAAACGGCGGGAGGGCCGGGGGAGATACGCAGTATTTT. Translation: CASSLNGGRAGGDTQYF. The J gene is TRBJ2-3, the V gene TRBV7-2; 9 nucleotides align to TRBD2. V was pared by 2 bases and J by 5 bases, with 11 bases of the junction left unmatched. Germline CDR1 SGHTA, CDR2 FQGNSA. The CDR3 consists of 17 residues.

The sample holds a few counts of this clone. The chain couples TRBV10-1 to TRBJ2-5, with a weak D call TRBD1 (6 bases). Per the germline V gene, CDR1 is WNHNN and CDR2 is SYGVQD (reference sequence). The CDR3 is 13 residues long. V dropped 9 bases and J dropped 2 bases, with 13 bases sitting between them. CDR3 DNA: TGCGCCAGTTCGACAGGCGCACAAGAGACCCAGTACTTC. This sequence encodes CASSTGAQETQYF.

This chain links TRBV20-1 with TRBJ2-5; D is ambiguous. CDR1 is DFQATT and CDR2 is SNEGSKA in the germline V gene (reference sequence). With 3 bases removed from V and 4 bases from J, the gap between germline ends came to 6 bases. The CDR3 covers 11 residues. The CDR3 nucleotides read TGCAGTGCTAGTGTCCTAGAGACCCAGTACTTC. Translating it yields CSASVLETQYF.